The 30 T cell receptor beta chains presented below share a single source sample, sequenced in a study of CD8 T cells in Susac syndrome (dated by TCRdb to 2018 to 2020). Memory subsets for TEMRA sorting were defined by CD27 and CD45RA staining, since CD62L sheds upon thawing. The library was generated by the immunoSEQ multiplex PCR assay. RNA was extracted using the RNeasy kit, and roughly 0.45 to 1 microgram was reverse transcribed with random hexamers. The raw public data were reprocessed by TCRdb itself: fastp quality trimming at Q25, MiXCR clonotype calling, in-frame beta chains only. Each CDR3 protein appears once, grouped with its most common genes and DNA. The sample records roughly 2,200 distinct CDR3 sequences, 70% of which are singletons. Roughly a tenth of the sample goes to the ten largest clones. What was sequenced was CD8+ TEMRA cells from PBMCs. The cell subset or site tag for this specimen amounts to: FACS-sorted terminally differentiated effector memory CD8+ T cells re-expressing CD45RA (CD8+ TEMRA). These receptors all come from a human donor with Susac syndrome.

The CDR3 DNA sequence: TGTGCCAGCTCCTCTCCTGGGGAGACCCAGTACTTC. This codes for CASSSPGETQYF. The chain is built from TRBV7-9 and TRBJ2-5; D is uncertain. This CDR3 contains 12 residues. V dropped 8 bases and J dropped 5 bases, with 12 bases sitting between them. CDR1 SEHNR and CDR2 FQNEAQ come from the germline V gene (reference sequence).

This chain links TRBV10-3 with TRBJ1-2; weak D call: TRBD1 (6 bases). V lost 7 bases to trimming and J lost 3 bases, with 18 bases between them. This CDR3 has 15 amino acids. CDR1 is ENHRY, CDR2 SYGVKD, per germline. The CDR3 DNA reads as TGTGCCATCAAAAAGAAGGACAGAGAATACTATGGCTACACCTTC. Amino acids: CAIKKKDREYYGYTF.

The rearrangement links TRBV30 to TRBJ2-7; possible D gene TRBD2, 5 bases. This CDR3 region has 17 residues. Trimming pared 0 bases from V and 2 bases from J, leaving 20 bases between. Germline V CDR1 and CDR2: GTSNPN, SVGIG (reference sequence). CDR3 sequence reads: CAWSVHRHIPLAYEQYF. As DNA, the CDR3 is TGTGCCTGGAGTGTACACAGACATATACCACTAGCCTACGAGCAGTACTTC.

The rearrangement uses TRBV20-1 and TRBJ1-1; D uncertain. CDR3 length: 11 amino acids. V was cut by 5 bases and J by 1 base, with 5 bases left in between. The germline V gene has CDR1 DFQATT and CDR2 SNEGSKA (reference sequence). This CDR3 reads CSARANTEAFF. For the CDR3, the DNA is TGCAGTGCTCGGGCGAACACTGAAGCTTTCTTT.

The V gene is TRBV24-1, the J gene TRBJ2-1; D call uncertain. The germline CDR1 and CDR2 sequences are KGHDR and SFDVKD. V lost 4 bases and J lost 8, with 8 bases in between. The CDR3 has 12 residues. The DNA of the CDR3 is TGTGCCACCAGTGACTTGGGGTATGAGCAGTTCTTC. It yields the protein CATSDLGYEQFF.

This chain's CDR3 is CASSNQETQYF. Written as DNA, the CDR3 is TGTGCCAGCAGTAACCAAGAGACCCAGTACTTC. The V and J genes are TRBV12-3 or TRBV12-4 and TRBJ2-5; D unclear. CDR3 length: 11 residues. V was trimmed by 5 bases and J by 0 bases, leaving 1 base between them.

The chain recombines TRBV4-1 with TRBJ1-3; no definite D call. Germline V gene data show CDR1 as MGHRA and CDR2 as YSYEKL. Deletions cut 0 bases from V and 0 bases from J, with 6 bases between. CDR3 length: 15 residues. CDR3 residues: CASSQDLSSGNTIYF. Written as DNA, the CDR3 is TGCGCCAGCAGCCAAGATCTAAGCTCTGGAAACACCATATATTTT.

The CDR3 DNA reads TGTGCCAGCAGCTTAGTCGGACACCCTGCAACTAATGAAAAACTGTTTTTT. It translates to CASSLVGHPATNEKLFF. The J gene is TRBJ1-4, the V gene TRBV7-6, with TRBD1 as a possible D gene (5 bases). The ends were cut back, 1 base at V and 0 bases at J, with 12 bases in the middle. The germline gives CDR1 SGHVS, CDR2 FNYEAQ. CDR3 size: 17 residues.

The chain joins TRBV27 to TRBJ2-5; 7 bases align to TRBD2. V lost 0 bases, J lost 5 bases, and 9 bases stayed unmatched. This CDR3 region has 16 residues. Looked up from germline, CDR1 is MNHEY and CDR2 is SMNVEV (reference sequence). Here the CDR3 reads CASSLSSREGRETQYF. CDR3 bases: TGTGCCAGCAGTTTATCGAGCAGGGAGGGTCGGGAGACCCAGTACTTC.

The CDR3 nucleotides read TGCAGCGTCCTGTGGGCAGGGTTGGGCACTGAAGCTTTCTTT. The encoded protein is CSVLWAGLGTEAFF. The V call is TRBV29-1, the J call TRBJ1-1, with D possibly being TRBD1 (5 bases). CDR3 size: 14 residues. Germline loops: CDR1 SQVTM, CDR2 ANQGSEA. Trimming removed 6 bases at V and 4 bases at J, with 18 bases between.

This clonotype has just a few counts. The chain carries TRBV27 and TRBJ2-7, with 8 positions matching TRBD1. The V and J ends lost 5 bases and 1 base, in that order; junction bases with no gene match: 4. The CDR3 covers 14 residues. Germline assignment: CDR1 MNHEY and CDR2 SMNVEV (reference sequence). DNA for the CDR3: TGTGCCAGCAGTGGACAGGGTAGATCCTACGAGCAGTACTTC. Residues: CASSGQGRSYEQYF.

This sequence joins TRBV28 and TRBJ2-7; maybe TRBD1 (5 bases). Trimming took off 3 bases at V and 3 bases at J, with 15 bases between the two ends. Germline assignment: CDR1 MDHEN and CDR2 SYDVKM. This CDR3 contains 15 residues. The CDR3 is CASSFYRTSGYEQYF. The DNA of the CDR3 is TGTGCCAGCAGTTTTTACAGGACCTCTGGCTACGAGCAGTACTTC.

This sequence joins TRBV6-2 or TRBV6-3 and TRBJ1-2; D is undetermined. The CDR3 sequence is 15 residues long. CDR1 MNHEY and CDR2 SVGEGT come from the germline V gene. V shed 0 bases and J shed 2 bases, with 10 bases lying between them. CDR3: CASSYSVGVNYGYTF. The DNA for the CDR3 is TGTGCCAGCAGTTACTCAGTCGGGGTAAACTATGGCTACACCTTC.

The chain is built from TRBV3-1 and TRBJ1-2; 7 positions match TRBD1. J was trimmed by 4 bases and V by 2 bases; bases with no gene match: 7. From germline, CDR1 is LGHDT and CDR2 YNNKEL (reference sequence). This CDR3 is built from 15 residues. CDR3 protein: CASSQPDRVRYGYTF. As DNA, the CDR3 is TGTGCCAGCAGCCAACCTGACAGGGTGCGCTATGGCTACACCTTC.

This chain links TRBV7-9 with TRBJ1-3; 7 positions match TRBD1. Trimming removed 4 bases from V and 0 bases from J; junction bases left unmatched: 6. The CDR3 runs 16 residues. CDR1 and CDR2 from the germline V gene are SEHNR and FQNEAQ (reference sequence). Here the CDR3 DNA reads TGTGCCAGCAGCTCGACAGGGTCCCGCTCTGGAAACACCATATATTTT. It encodes CASSSTGSRSGNTIYF.

With regard to this clonotype: The junction departs from germline at one end; a sequencing error may be responsible. The CDR3 DNA follows: TGTGCCCGCAGCCCAGAGGGCCCATTTAGCTCCTACAATGAGCAGTTCTTC. Translating it yields CARSPEGPFSSYNEQFF. This chain links TRBV3-1 with TRBJ2-1; TRBD2 is a possible D gene (5 bases). The germline V gene has CDR1 LGHDT and CDR2 YNNKEL (reference sequence). This CDR3 comprises 17 residues.

This sequence joins TRBV12-3 or TRBV12-4 and TRBJ2-2; unclear D gene. This CDR3 is 16 amino acids long. Trimming took off 5 bases at V and 0 bases at J, with 13 bases between the two ends. This chain's CDR3 is CASSPVVTANTGELFF. As DNA, the CDR3 is TGTGCCAGCAGTCCCGTCGTCACCGCGAACACCGGGGAGCTGTTTTTT.

V and J are TRBV7-9 and TRBJ1-2; D gene uncertain. The V and J ends lost 1 base and 4 bases respectively, with 10 bases between them. The CDR3 is 14 residues long. Germline lookup yields CDR1 SEHNR and CDR2 FQNEAQ (reference sequence). CDR3: CASSLVSDFYGYTF. The CDR3 region has the DNA TGTGCCAGCAGCTTAGTCTCAGATTTCTATGGCTACACCTTC.

The chain has TRBV12-3 or TRBV12-4 and TRBJ2-1, with TRBD2 matching 7 bases. The V gene end was trimmed by 4 bases and the J gene end by 12 bases; junction bases not matched to a gene: 9. CDR3 length equals 13 residues. As DNA, the CDR3 is TGTGCCAGCAGTTCATCGGAAGGACTAGGGCAGTTCTTC. Encoded protein: CASSSSEGLGQFF.

This rearrangement joins TRBV14 to TRBJ2-7; D may be TRBD1 or TRBD2 (5 bases each). V was trimmed by 5 bases and J by 6 bases, leaving 14 bases between them. The CDR3 extends over 13 amino acids. Germline loops: CDR1 SGHDN, CDR2 FVKESK. Here the CDR3 reads CASSFRGHLEQYF. In DNA form, the CDR3 reads TGTGCCAGCAGCTTCCGGGGCCACCTCGAGCAGTACTTC.

The V gene is TRBV9, the J gene TRBJ2-1; 11 bases are a match to TRBD2. CDR1 is SGDLS, CDR2 YYNGEE, per germline. Trimming took 3 bases from V and 9 from J; bases not matched to a gene: 5. CDR3 length: 14 residues. The CDR3 nucleotides are TGTGCCAGCAGCGGTAGCGGGGGGGCCGCTGAGCAGTTCTTC. Protein: CASSGSGGAAEQFF.

This chain connects TRBV28 to TRBJ2-5; no clear D gene. The germline V and J ends were trimmed by 2 bases and 0 bases, with 16 bases remaining between them. The CDR3 has 17 amino acids. Looked up from germline, CDR1 is MDHEN and CDR2 is SYDVKM. CDR3: CASSLEFEDPYQETQYF. The DNA of the CDR3 is TGTGCCAGCAGTTTAGAGTTCGAAGATCCGTACCAAGAGACCCAGTACTTC. Full variable domain (missing parts from reference TRBV28 and TRBJ2-5): DVKVTQSSRYLVKRTGEKVFLECVQDMDHENMFWYRQDPGLGLRLIYFSYDVKMKEKGDIPEGYSVSREKKERFSLILESASTNQTSMYLCASSLEFEDPYQETQYFGPGTRLLVL.

The chain links TRBV6-2 or TRBV6-3 to TRBJ2-7, with TRBD2 identical over 11 bases. CDR1 and CDR2 (germline): MNHEY, SVGEGT. Germline trimming cut 5 bases from V and 3 bases from J; bases unmatched to any gene: 3. The CDR3 totals 14 residues. CDR3 loop: CASSPLAGGYEQYF. In DNA form, the CDR3 reads TGTGCCAGCAGTCCCCTAGCGGGGGGCTACGAGCAGTACTTC.

The table lists this clonotype with a few counts. The rearrangement joins TRBV5-1 to TRBJ1-2; 9 bases line up with TRBD1. With V trimmed by 4 bases and J by 0 bases, 10 bases remained unmatched. This CDR3 region has 17 residues. From germline, CDR1 is SGHRS and CDR2 YFSETQ. The DNA for the CDR3 is TGCGCCAGCAGCGCCTGGGGACAGGGAAGATCTAACTATGGCTACACCTTC. Translating gives CASSAWGQGRSNYGYTF.

CDR3 amino acids: CASSQGLAKGEQFF. The DNA of the CDR3 is TGCGCCAGCAGCCAAGGACTAGCTAAGGGTGAGCAGTTCTTC. The rearrangement links TRBV4-3 to TRBJ2-1; the match to TRBD2 covers 7 bases. The CDR3 runs to 14 residues. Germline V lookup: CDR1 LGHNA, CDR2 YSLEER. The V segment lost 1 base and the J segment 9 bases; nucleotides outside the gene matches: 6.

This chain uses TRBV12-3 or TRBV12-4 with TRBJ2-5; 11 bases map to TRBD1. The V gene end was trimmed by 5 bases and the J gene end by 1 base; junction bases not matched to a gene: 6. This CDR3 region has 16 residues. CDR3 in amino acids: CASSPGQGVFQETQYF. The CDR3 DNA sequence: TGTGCCAGCAGTCCGGGACAGGGGGTTTTCCAAGAGACCCAGTACTTC.

The chain has TRBV6-5 and TRBJ1-2; 8 bases agree with TRBD1. In germline, CDR1 is MNHEY, CDR2 SVGAGI. The CDR3 covers 13 residues. The trim removed 2 bases at V and 12 bases at J, leaving 8 bases unmatched. The CDR3 DNA reads TGTGCCAGCAGTTACCCAGGGGGCGAGAGAAACACCTTC. It codes for CASSYPGGERNTF.

This clonotype was observed a few times. A much more abundant neighbour one base away suggests this may be a read error. The chain carries TRBV27 and TRBJ2-7; TRBD1 might be the D (6 bases). Germline lookup yields CDR1 MNHEY and CDR2 SMNVEV (reference sequence). Trimming cost V 3 bases and J 0 bases, with 18 bases left between them. This CDR3 is built from 17 residues. CDR3 coding DNA: TGTGCCAGCAGTTTCGCGACCCGACAGGCCCTCTCCTACGAGCAGTACTTC. Translating it yields CASSFATRQALSYEQYF.

The rearrangement joins TRBV19 to TRBJ1-1; D might be TRBD1 (5 bases). Germline values: CDR1 LNHDA, CDR2 SQIVND (reference sequence). The V gene lost 0 bases and the J gene lost 7 bases, with 12 bases spanning the gap. This CDR3 has 14 residues. CDR3 coding DNA: TGTGCCAGTAGTATAGACAGGGAGTTGAATGAAGCTTTCTTT. It encodes CASSIDRELNEAFF.

The genes are TRBV7-8 and TRBJ2-1; D uncertain. The CDR3 loop spans 16 amino acids. V lost 0 bases, J lost 5 bases, and 14 bases lay in between. Germline V lookup: CDR1 SGHVS, CDR2 FQNEAQ. CDR3 bases: TGTGCCAGCAGCTTAGCCCGCGTACGCGGCAACAATGAGCAGTTCTTC. Amino acid sequence: CASSLARVRGNNEQFF.